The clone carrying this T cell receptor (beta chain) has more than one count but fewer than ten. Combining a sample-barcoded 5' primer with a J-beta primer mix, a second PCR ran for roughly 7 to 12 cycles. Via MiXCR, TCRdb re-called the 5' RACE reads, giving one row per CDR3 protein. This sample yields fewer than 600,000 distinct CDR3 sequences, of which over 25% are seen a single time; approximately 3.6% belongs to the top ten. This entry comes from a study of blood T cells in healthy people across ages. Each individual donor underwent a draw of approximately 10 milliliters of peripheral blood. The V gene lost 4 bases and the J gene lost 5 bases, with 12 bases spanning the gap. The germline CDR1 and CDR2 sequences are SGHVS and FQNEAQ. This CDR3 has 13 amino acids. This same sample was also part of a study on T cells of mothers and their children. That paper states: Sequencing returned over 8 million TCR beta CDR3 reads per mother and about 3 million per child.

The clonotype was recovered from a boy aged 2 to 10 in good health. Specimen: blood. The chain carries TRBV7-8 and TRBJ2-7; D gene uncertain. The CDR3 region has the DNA TGTGCCAGCAGCTCTAGAGCGTTAGACGAGCAGTACTTC. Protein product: CASSSRALDEQYF.